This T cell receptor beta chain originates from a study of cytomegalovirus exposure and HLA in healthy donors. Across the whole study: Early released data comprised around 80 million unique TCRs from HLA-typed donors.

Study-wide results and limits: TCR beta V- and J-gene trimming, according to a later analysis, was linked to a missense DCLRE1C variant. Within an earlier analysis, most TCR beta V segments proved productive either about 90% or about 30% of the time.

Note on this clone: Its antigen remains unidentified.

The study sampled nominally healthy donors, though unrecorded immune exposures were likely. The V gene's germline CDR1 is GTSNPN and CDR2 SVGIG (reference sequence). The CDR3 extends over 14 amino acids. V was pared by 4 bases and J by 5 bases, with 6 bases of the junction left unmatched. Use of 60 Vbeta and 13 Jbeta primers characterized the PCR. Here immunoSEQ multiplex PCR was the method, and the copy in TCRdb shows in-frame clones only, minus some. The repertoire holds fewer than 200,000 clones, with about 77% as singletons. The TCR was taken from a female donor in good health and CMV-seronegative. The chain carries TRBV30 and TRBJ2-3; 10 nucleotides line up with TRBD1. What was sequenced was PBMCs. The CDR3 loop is CAWKGTGDLDTQYF. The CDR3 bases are TGTGCCTGGAAGGGGACAGGGGATCTAGATACGCAGTATTTT.